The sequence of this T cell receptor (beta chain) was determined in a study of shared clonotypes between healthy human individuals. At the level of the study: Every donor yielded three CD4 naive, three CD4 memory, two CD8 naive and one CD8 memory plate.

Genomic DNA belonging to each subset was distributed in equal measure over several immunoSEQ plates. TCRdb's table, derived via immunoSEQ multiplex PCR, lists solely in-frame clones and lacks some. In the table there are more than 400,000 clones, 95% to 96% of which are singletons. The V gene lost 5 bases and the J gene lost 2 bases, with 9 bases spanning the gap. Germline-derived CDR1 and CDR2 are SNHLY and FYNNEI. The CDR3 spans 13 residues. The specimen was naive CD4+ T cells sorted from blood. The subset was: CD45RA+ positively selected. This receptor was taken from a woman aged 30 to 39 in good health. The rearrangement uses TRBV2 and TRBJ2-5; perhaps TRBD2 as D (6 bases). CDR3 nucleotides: TGTGCCAGCAGTTTGGAGGGGCAAGAGACCCAGTACTTC. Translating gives CASSLEGQETQYF.